The sequence of this T cell receptor beta chain was determined in a study of blood T cell repertoires in COVID-19. Overall study context: Sites in the United States, Italy and Spain provided acute and convalescent COVID-19 samples. Sources were T cells, B-cell-depleted T cells, or PBMCs; the material itself was cDNA or gDNA.

This clone was detected many times. Seattle-derived patients entered the study during active infection and were followed longitudinally. This CDR3 contains 13 residues. Between the trimmed V and J ends, which lost 6 bases and 2 bases, there was a span of 10 bases. The V gene's germline CDR1 is SGHTA and CDR2 FQGNSA. In the original workflow: Amplified reference gene primers provided the basis for estimating nucleated cell counts. Method: immunoSEQ multiplex PCR; TCRdb's copy keeps in-frame clones and lacks some. Clonal size and the V and J genes are those of that table, whereas D and trimming came from the DNA. The sample consists of about 340,000 clones, roughly 90% of them appearing once.

The chain recombines TRBV7-2 with TRBJ1-2; possibly TRBD1 for D (5 bases). The TCR originated in a woman between 55 and 75 years old with COVID-19, enrolled during active disease. The sample comprised peripheral blood. The DNA of the CDR3 is TGTGCCAGCAGTCAGACAGCAAACTATGGCTACACCTTC. It encodes CASSQTANYGYTF.